This paragraph reports one T cell receptor beta chain. In the authors' workflow: Amplifying reference gene primers gave estimates of nucleated cell counts. Clones were read by immunoSEQ multiplex PCR, and TCRdb kept only the in-frame ones, dropping some. Clonal size and the V and J genes are those of that table, whereas D and trimming came from the DNA. Of about 95,000 clones in the sample, under 90% were seen once. This sample is part of a study of blood T cell repertoires in COVID-19. Looking at the study overall: COVID-19 samples, acute and convalescent, were from the United States, Italy and Spain. Sample material is recorded as cDNA or gDNA derived from T cells, B-cell-depleted T cells, or PBMCs.

The CDR3 runs 13 residues. Trimming left V 5 bases short and J 4 bases short, with 11 bases between. The V gene's germline CDR1 is SQVTM and CDR2 ANQGSEA. The sample consisted of peripheral blood. This chain connects TRBV29-1 to TRBJ1-4; D is perhaps TRBD1 (5 bases). The sequence was obtained from a human donor in a cohort sampled during active COVID-19. The CDR3 region is CSVMGQNNEKLFF. The CDR3 nucleotides read TGCAGCGTTATGGGGCAGAATAATGAAAAACTGTTTTTT.